The 10 T cell receptor beta chains reported below all come from one sample, sequenced in a study of blood T cell repertoires in COVID-19. Generated by immunoSEQ multiplex PCR, the TCRdb table keeps only in-frame clones and is missing some. The sample has more than 250,000 clones, roughly 88% seen once. Specimen: PBMCs or T cells enriched from blood (not recorded which). Receptors were obtained from a woman in her forties with acute COVID-19.

The CDR3 protein is CASSPPGTLAYEQYF. CDR3 coding DNA: TGCGCCAGCAGCCCACCCGGGACACTAGCCTACGAGCAGTACTTC. The rearrangement links TRBV23-1 to TRBJ2-7; D is possibly TRBD1 (6 bases). TRBV23-1 is an open reading frame, and its role is uncertain. V lost 6 bases to trimming and J lost 2 bases, with 17 bases between them. The CDR3 totals 15 residues.

This clone was seen a few times. Distinct nucleotide sequences in the sample also encode this CDR3. V usage is TRBV2 and J usage is TRBJ1-1; D might be TRBD1 (5 bases). Germline CDR1 SNHLY, CDR2 FYNNEI. V lost 6 bases, J lost 3 bases, and 8 bases lay in between. This CDR3 spans 12 amino acids. The CDR3 bases are TGTGCCAGCAGGGGGCTGTACACTGAAGCTTTCTTT. It codes for CASRGLYTEAFF.

The rearrangement uses TRBV2 and TRBJ1-6; maybe TRBD1 (6 bases). The V end lost 1 base, the J end lost 8 bases, and 12 bases lay between the germline ends. Germline V gene lookup returns CDR1 SNHLY and CDR2 FYNNEI. The CDR3 consists of 15 residues. The CDR3 DNA reads as TGTGCCAGCAGTGAAGTTTGGGGGCGCGATTCACCCCTCCACTTT. Protein product: CASSEVWGRDSPLHF. Supplemented by reference TRBV2 and TRBJ1-6, the full variable domain reads EPEVTQTPSHQVTQMGQEVILRCVPISNHLYFYWYRQILGQKVEFLVSFYNNEISEKSEIFDDQFSVERPDGSNFTLKIRSTKLEDSAMYFCASSEVWGRDSPLHFGNGTRLTVT.

J is TRBJ2-5 and V is TRBV6-6; 9 nucleotides align to TRBD2. Germline CDR1 reads MNHNY; CDR2 reads SVGAGI (reference sequence). The CDR3 covers 13 residues. V lost 7 bases, J lost 5 bases, and 5 bases stayed unmatched. The CDR3 loop reads CASISSGTETQYF. CDR3 DNA: TGTGCCAGCATTTCTAGCGGGACGGAGACCCAGTACTTC.

V and J are TRBV25-1 and TRBJ2-7; TRBD1 matches 7 bases. Per the germline V gene, CDR1 is MGHDK and CDR2 is SYGVNS. The CDR3 consists of 15 residues. Germline trimming cut 6 bases from V and 4 bases from J; bases unmatched to any gene: 12. The CDR3 nucleotides read TGTGCCAGCAGCCTTCTCGGGACAGCAGATTACGAGCAGTACTTC. It codes for CASSLLGTADYEQYF.

J is TRBJ1-4 and V is TRBV19; D not resolved. This CDR3 is 11 amino acids long. Germline CDR1 is LNHDA and CDR2 is SQIVND (reference sequence). The V gene lost 4 bases and the J gene lost 14 bases, with 11 bases spanning the gap. The CDR3 loop is CASSTRYSLFF. As DNA, the CDR3 is TGTGCCAGTAGTACCCGCTATTCGCTGTTTTTT.

The chain has TRBV19 and TRBJ1-1; 9 bases are a match to TRBD1. The length of the CDR3 is 15 residues. Germline assignment: CDR1 LNHDA and CDR2 SQIVND (reference sequence). With 7 bases clipped from V and 2 bases from J, the junction kept 8 bases outside the gene matches. Here the CDR3 DNA reads TGTGCCAGTACCCCCTACACAGGGGGCAACACTGAAGCTTTCTTT. Translation: CASTPYTGGNTEAFF. Full variable domain (rest looked up from reference TRBV19 and TRBJ1-1): DGGITQSPKYLFRKEGQNVTLSCEQNLNHDAMYWYRQDPGQGLRLIYYSQIVNDFQKGDIAEGYSVSREKKESFPLTVTSAQKNPTAFYLCASTPYTGGNTEAFFGQGTRLTVV.

The CDR3 protein is CASSPTGVDQPQHF. The CDR3, as DNA: TGTGCCAGCAGCCCCACGGGGGTGGATCAGCCCCAGCATTTT. The genes are TRBV7-9 and TRBJ1-5; tentatively, D is TRBD1 (5 bases). V lost 5 bases and J lost 5, with 13 bases in between. From germline, CDR1 is SEHNR and CDR2 FQNEAQ (reference sequence). The CDR3 is 14 amino acids.

CDR3 bases: TGTGCCAGCAGGGTACAGGGGTTGGGTGCTTTCTTT. It yields the protein CASRVQGLGAFF. This rearrangement joins TRBV2 to TRBJ1-1; 7 bases map to TRBD1. The CDR3 has 12 residues. Germline CDR1 reads SNHLY; CDR2 reads FYNNEI. Unmatched junction bases numbered 9, after V lost 6 bases and J lost 11 bases.

The rearrangement uses TRBV28 and TRBJ1-1; perhaps TRBD1 as D (5 bases). Germline CDR1 MDHEN, CDR2 SYDVKM. The germline V and J ends were trimmed by 7 bases and 1 base, with 16 bases remaining between them. The CDR3 consists of 15 residues. CDR3 residues: CASIDRTRSNTEAFF. The DNA of the CDR3 is TGTGCCAGCATAGACAGAACGAGGTCGAACACTGAAGCTTTCTTT.